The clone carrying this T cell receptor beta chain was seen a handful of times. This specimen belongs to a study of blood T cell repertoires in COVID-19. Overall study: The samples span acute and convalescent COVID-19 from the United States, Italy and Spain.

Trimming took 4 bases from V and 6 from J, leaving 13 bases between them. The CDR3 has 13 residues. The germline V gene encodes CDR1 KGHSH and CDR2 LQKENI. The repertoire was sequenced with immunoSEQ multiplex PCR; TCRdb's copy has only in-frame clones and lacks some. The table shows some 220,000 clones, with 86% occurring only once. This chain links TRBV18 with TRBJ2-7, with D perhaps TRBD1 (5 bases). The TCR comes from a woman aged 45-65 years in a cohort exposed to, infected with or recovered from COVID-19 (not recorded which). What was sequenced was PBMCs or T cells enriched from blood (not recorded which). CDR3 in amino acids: CASSLTVSGEQYF. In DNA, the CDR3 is TGTGCCAGCTCACTGACAGTTTCAGGCGAGCAGTACTTC.